These 29 T cell receptor beta chains were all obtained from the same sample, sequenced in a study of blood T cell repertoires in COVID-19. TCRdb keeps only in-frame clones here, not all; method: immunoSEQ multiplex PCR. The sample yields around 250,000 clones, around nine tenths seen once. The sequencing input was peripheral blood. These receptors all come from a woman aged 55-75 years who had recovered from COVID-19.

Remarks on this clone: The same CDR3 also results from other DNA sequences found in this sample. CDR3 nucleotides: TGCGCCAGCAGCTTGGCCGCACTAGCGGGGACAGATACGCAGTATTTT. Its protein is CASSLAALAGTDTQYF. V is TRBV5-1 and J is TRBJ2-3, with 10 bases matching TRBD2. The CDR3 is 16 amino acids. After removal of 0 bases from V and 3 bases from J, the junction contained 4 bases not matched to a gene. The germline gives CDR1 SGHRS, CDR2 YFSETQ.

This chain uses TRBV6-1 with TRBJ2-4; no firm D call. The CDR3 spans 13 residues. Per germline, CDR1 MNHNS and CDR2 SASEGT. With 2 bases removed from V and 8 bases from J, the gap between germline ends came to 10 bases. CDR3 loop: CASSEWAVDIQYF. In nucleotides, the CDR3 is TGTGCCAGCAGTGAATGGGCTGTGGACATTCAGTACTTC.

The rearrangement uses TRBV6-5 and TRBJ1-5, with D possibly TRBD1 on 5 matching bases. V was shortened by 8 bases and J by 2 bases, with 16 bases between the two germline ends. Germline CDR1 is MNHEY and CDR2 is SVGAGI. The CDR3 totals 15 residues. For the CDR3, the DNA is TGTGCCAGCCTTACGCAGGGAGGTGGCAATCAGCCCCAGCATTTT. Its protein is CASLTQGGGNQPQHF.

The chain carries TRBV7-2 and TRBJ1-3; 7 bases agree with TRBD1. The trim removed 1 base at V and 9 bases at J, leaving 12 bases unmatched. The CDR3 totals 16 residues. Germline values: CDR1 SGHTA, CDR2 FQGNSA. The CDR3 is CASSLGLSGGLGTIYF. In DNA, the CDR3 is TGTGCCAGCAGCTTAGGCCTGTCAGGGGGGCTTGGCACCATATATTTT.

The chain has TRBV6-2 or TRBV6-3 and TRBJ1-2; D is unresolved. Germline V lookup: CDR1 MNHEY, CDR2 SVGEGT. This CDR3 spans 13 amino acids. Trimming removed 0 bases from V and 8 bases from J, with 10 bases in between. The chain's CDR3 is CASSYSTEGGYTF. The CDR3 bases are TGTGCCAGCAGTTACTCGACGGAGGGCGGCTACACCTTC.

The chain uses TRBV19 and TRBJ2-7, with 12 bases matching TRBD1. The CDR3 extends over 14 amino acids. Germline lookup yields CDR1 LNHDA and CDR2 SQIVND (reference sequence). Losses at the gene ends were 5 bases for V and 6 bases for J; bases not matched to a gene: 5. CDR3 amino acids: CASSPRDRGREQYF. CDR3 sequence (DNA): TGTGCCAGTAGTCCCCGGGACAGGGGGCGCGAGCAGTACTTC.

The chain combines TRBV7-2 with TRBJ2-7; a weak D match, TRBD1 (5 bases). Between the trimmed V and J ends, which lost 5 bases and 7 bases, there was a span of 12 bases. The length of the CDR3 is 12 residues. Germline loops: CDR1 SGHTA, CDR2 FQGNSA. CDR3 sequence reads: CASSLDSREQYF. DNA of the CDR3: TGTGCCAGCAGCCTCGACAGTAGGGAGCAGTACTTC.

The rearrangement links TRBV29-1 to TRBJ2-3; D gene ambiguous. CDR3 length: 14 residues. Trimming removed 3 bases from V and 1 base from J, with 11 bases in between. Germline CDR1 SQVTM, CDR2 ANQGSEA. The CDR3 coding sequence is TGCAGCGTTGACGGTTTGCAGGGCACAGATACGCAGTATTTT. Its protein is CSVDGLQGTDTQYF.

With respect to this clone: Different DNA sequences within this sample yield the same CDR3. The CDR3 DNA sequence: TGTGCCAGTAGTATCCGTTCTGAAAAACTGTTTTTT. Residues: CASSIRSEKLFF. The chain is built from TRBV19 and TRBJ1-4; D is undetermined. In germline, CDR1 is LNHDA, CDR2 SQIVND (reference sequence). The CDR3 is made up of 12 amino acids. V lost 3 bases to trimming and J lost 7 bases, with 6 bases between them.

The chain uses TRBV28 and TRBJ1-1, with D unclear. Germline V gives CDR1 MDHEN, CDR2 SYDVKM. The V end lost 1 base, the J end lost 10 bases, and 13 bases lay between the germline ends. The CDR3 is 13 residues long. The CDR3 sequence: CASSLSLGLRAFF. The DNA for the CDR3 is TGTGCCAGCAGTTTATCCCTCGGGTTACGAGCTTTCTTT.

The rearrangement links TRBV6-2 or TRBV6-3 to TRBJ2-1; 7 nucleotides align to TRBD2. From germline, CDR1 is MNHEY and CDR2 SVGEGT. The CDR3 runs 14 residues. The ends lost 5 bases at V and 7 bases at J; junction bases unmatched: 8. The CDR3 is CASSLLLGGNEQFF. The CDR3 nucleotides read TGTGCCAGCAGTCTCCTCTTGGGAGGGAATGAGCAGTTCTTC.

The chain uses TRBV9 and TRBJ1-4; TRBD1 matches at 7 bases. The CDR3 spans 15 residues. CDR1 and CDR2 (germline): SGDLS, YYNGEE. The V gene end was trimmed by 4 bases and the J gene end by 1 base; junction bases not matched to a gene: 4. This CDR3 is CASSQRQGTNEKLFF. For the CDR3, the DNA is TGTGCCAGCAGCCAACGACAGGGAACTAATGAAAAACTGTTTTTT.

J is TRBJ1-3 and V is TRBV28; 8 bases are a match to TRBD1. CDR3 length: 15 amino acids. V dropped 8 bases and J dropped 1; count of bases not matched to a gene: 7. Germline V gene sequence: CDR1 MDHEN, CDR2 SYDVKM. The DNA of the CDR3 is TGTGCCAGCCGAGCAGGGGGCAAATCTGGAAACACCATATATTTT. Protein sequence: CASRAGGKSGNTIYF. Drawing the rest from reference TRBV28 and TRBJ1-3, the complete variable domain is DVKVTQSSRYLVKRTGEKVFLECVQDMDHENMFWYRQDPGLGLRLIYFSYDVKMKEKGDIPEGYSVSREKKERFSLILESASTNQTSMYLCASRAGGKSGNTIYFGEGSWLTVV.

This rearrangement joins TRBV7-9 to TRBJ2-7; maybe TRBD2 (6 bases). Deletions cut 5 bases from V and 4 bases from J, with 15 bases between. The CDR3 consists of 14 residues. Germline V gene lookup returns CDR1 SEHNR and CDR2 FQNEAQ (reference sequence). For the CDR3, the DNA is TGTGCCAGCAGCCCAGGAGGGCGGCTATACGAGCAGTACTTC. Protein sequence: CASSPGGRLYEQYF.

This clone was observed a few times. The chain is built from TRBV5-1 and TRBJ1-2; TRBD1 matches at 9 bases. After removal of 0 bases from V and 3 bases from J, the junction contained 6 bases not matched to a gene. The CDR3 runs to 16 residues. Germline CDR1 is SGHRS and CDR2 is YFSETQ. DNA for the CDR3: TGCGCCAGCAGCTTGGGCGGGACAGGGAATGACTATGGCTACACCTTC. Translated, it gives CASSLGGTGNDYGYTF.

This rearrangement joins TRBV3-1 (or the pseudogene TRBV3-2) to TRBJ2-1, with D unclear. V was cut by 3 bases and J by 9 bases, with 12 bases left in between. The CDR3 loop spans 13 amino acids. The germline CDR1 and CDR2 sequences are LGHDT and YNNKEL (reference sequence). CDR3 bases: TGTGCCAGCAGCCATACACAGCTTTTTGAGCAGTTCTTC. This gives the protein CASSHTQLFEQFF.

The chain has TRBV27 and TRBJ2-5; tentative D call: TRBD2 (6 bases). The CDR3 totals 13 residues. From germline, CDR1 is MNHEY and CDR2 SMNVEV (reference sequence). The V end lost 4 bases, the J end lost 5 bases, and 11 bases lay between the germline ends. The chain's CDR3 is CASSWGVGETQYF. The CDR3 nucleotides are TGTGCCAGCAGTTGGGGGGTGGGGGAGACCCAGTACTTC.

The chain has TRBV14 and TRBJ2-1; 10 nucleotides match TRBD1. Losses at the gene ends were 3 bases for V and 6 bases for J; bases not matched to a gene: 5. This CDR3 is built from 15 residues. Looked up from germline, CDR1 is SGHDN and CDR2 is FVKESK. CDR3 coding DNA: TGTGCCAGCAGCCAGAGGACAGGGGGTCTCAATGAGCAGTTCTTC. Translation gives CASSQRTGGLNEQFF.

This clone was recorded only once. The genes are TRBV7-9 and TRBJ1-2; maybe TRBD1 (5 bases). Trimming cost V 5 bases and J 6 bases, with 19 bases left between them. The germline V gene has CDR1 SEHNR and CDR2 FQNEAQ (reference sequence). The CDR3 has 15 amino acids. The CDR3 nucleotides read TGTGCCAGCAGCCCCAGCGGCGGGGGGAGTGATGGCTACACCTTC. It codes for CASSPSGGGSDGYTF.

The genes are TRBV9 and TRBJ1-4; 8 bases line up with TRBD1. Trimming took 0 bases from V and 8 from J; bases not matched to a gene: 6. The germline V gene has CDR1 SGDLS and CDR2 YYNGEE. This CDR3 comprises 15 residues. CDR3 amino acids: CASSVATGVGEKLFF. The DNA of the CDR3 is TGTGCCAGCAGCGTAGCGACAGGGGTCGGAGAAAAACTGTTTTTT.

J is TRBJ2-1 and V is TRBV29-1; TRBD1 aligns across 9 bases. Trimming removed 3 bases from V and 7 bases from J; junction bases left unmatched: 10. The CDR3 sequence is 15 residues long. Germline assignment: CDR1 SQVTM and CDR2 ANQGSEA. CDR3 sequence reads: CSVETWGQGRNEQFF. DNA for the CDR3: TGCAGCGTTGAGACCTGGGGACAGGGCAGGAATGAGCAGTTCTTC.

The CDR3 nucleotides read TGTGCCAGCAGAGGGACACCGAGTTACGAGCAGTACTTC. Its protein product is CASRGTPSYEQYF. J is TRBJ2-7 and V is TRBV28, with D perhaps matching TRBD1 (6 bases). V was trimmed by 6 bases and J by 4 bases, leaving 13 bases between them. The CDR3 extends over 13 amino acids. In germline, CDR1 is MDHEN, CDR2 SYDVKM.

The chain recombines TRBV27 with TRBJ2-5; 10 nucleotides align to TRBD2. V shed 5 bases, J shed 0 bases, and the junction held 6 bases outside the gene matches. The CDR3 runs 16 residues. Germline V gene lookup returns CDR1 MNHEY and CDR2 SMNVEV (reference sequence). The CDR3 sequence: CASSTRTSGYQETQYF. CDR3 sequence (DNA): TGTGCCAGCAGTACCCGGACTAGCGGCTACCAAGAGACCCAGTACTTC.

The chain is built from TRBV30 and TRBJ1-6; possible D gene TRBD1, 5 bases. CDR1 is GTSNPN, CDR2 SVGIG, per germline (reference sequence). The CDR3 contains 14 residues. Trimming removed 6 bases from V and 5 bases from J, with 14 bases in between. The CDR3 bases are TGTGCCTGCAACCGGGGGTTCGATAATTCACCCCTCCACTTT. This encodes CACNRGFDNSPLHF.

The chain has TRBV5-4 and TRBJ1-1, with 10 bases lining up with TRBD1. J was trimmed by 11 bases and V by 2 bases; bases with no gene match: 3. Germline lookup yields CDR1 SGHNT and CDR2 YYREEE (reference sequence). CDR3 length: 12 residues. The CDR3 nucleotides read TGTGCCAGCAGCTTACGGACAGGGGGGGCTTTCTTT. Translating it yields CASSLRTGGAFF.

V usage is TRBV7-3 and J usage is TRBJ2-3; tentatively, D is TRBD2 (6 bases). CDR3 length: 17 residues. Trimming removed 2 bases from V and 6 bases from J, with 21 bases in between. Germline V gene data show CDR1 as SGHTA and CDR2 as FQGTGA. The chain's CDR3 is CASSLAAPLGGPDTQYF. The CDR3 coding sequence is TGTGCCAGCAGCTTAGCCGCGCCCTTGGGGGGTCCGGATACGCAGTATTTT.

CDR3: CASSQPPGLAGGSSTDTQYF. CDR3 DNA sequence: TGTGCCAGCAGCCAACCCCCCGGACTAGCGGGGGGGTCGAGCACAGATACGCAGTATTTT. The V gene is TRBV3-1 (or the pseudogene TRBV3-2), the J gene TRBJ2-3; 15 bases are shared with TRBD2. From germline, CDR1 is LGHDT and CDR2 YNNKEL (reference sequence). J lost 0 bases, V lost 2 bases, and 9 bases had no gene match. This CDR3 is built from 20 residues.

The rearrangement links TRBV4-1 to TRBJ2-5; TRBD1 might be the D (5 bases). Germline assignment: CDR1 MGHRA and CDR2 YSYEKL. Trimming left V 1 base short and J 2 bases short, with 11 bases between. The CDR3 extends over 15 amino acids. CDR3 region: CASSQGGVPQETQYF. For the CDR3, the DNA is TGCGCCAGCAGCCAAGGGGGCGTTCCGCAAGAGACCCAGTACTTC.

The J gene is TRBJ2-7, the V gene TRBV2; 9 bases fit TRBD1. This CDR3 has 14 residues. Germline V lookup: CDR1 SNHLY, CDR2 FYNNEI. J was trimmed by 2 bases and V by 6 bases; bases with no gene match: 5. CDR3 DNA sequence: TGTGCCAGCAGGCCTCGACAGGGGGCCTACGAGCAGTACTTC. This codes for CASRPRQGAYEQYF.